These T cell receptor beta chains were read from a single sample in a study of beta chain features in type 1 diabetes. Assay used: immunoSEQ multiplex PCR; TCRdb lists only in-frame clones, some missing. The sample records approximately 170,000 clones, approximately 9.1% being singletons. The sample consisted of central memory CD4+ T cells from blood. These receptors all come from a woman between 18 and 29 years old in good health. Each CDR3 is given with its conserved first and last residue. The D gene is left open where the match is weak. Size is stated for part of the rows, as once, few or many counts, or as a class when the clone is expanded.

CDR3 protein: CASGLPSGTVEETQYF
CDR3 DNA: TGTGCTAGTGGTTTGCCTTCCGGGACTGTAGAGGAGACCCAGTACTTC
J gene: TRBJ2-5
D gene: .
clone size: few
V gene: TRBV12-5

CDR3 protein: CASSLRGTTSDTQYF
CDR3 DNA: TGTGCCAGCAGCTTACGCGGGACTACATCAGATACGCAGTATTTT
J gene: TRBJ2-3
D gene: TRBD2
clone size: few
V gene: TRBV7-9

CDR3 protein: CSVAGGSGRTSYEQYF
CDR3 DNA: TGCAGCGTTGCGGGGGGGAGCGGGAGGACCTCCTACGAGCAGTACTTC
J gene: TRBJ2-7
D gene: TRBD2
clone size: .
V gene: TRBV29-1

CDR3 protein: CASSLGRAGGVGELFF
CDR3 DNA: TGTGCCAGCAGCTTAGGCCGAGCGGGAGGGGTCGGGGAGCTGTTTTTT
J gene: TRBJ2-2
D gene: TRBD2
clone size: few
V gene: TRBV11-2

CDR3 protein: CSVAGPRGHGYTF
CDR3 DNA: TGCAGCGTCGCGGGCCCCAGGGGACATGGCTACACCTTC
J gene: TRBJ1-2
D gene: .
clone size: .
V gene: TRBV29-1

CDR3 protein: CASTAGLQETQYF
CDR3 DNA: TGCGCCAGCACCGCAGGACTCCAAGAGACCCAGTACTTC
J gene: TRBJ2-5
D gene: .
clone size: .
V gene: TRBV5-1

CDR3 protein: CASSAWTGGGETQYF
CDR3 DNA: TGTGCCAGCAGTGCATGGACAGGGGGCGGAGAGACCCAGTACTTC
J gene: TRBJ2-5
D gene: TRBD1
clone size: .
V gene: TRBV27

CDR3 protein: CATRVAGGWDNEQFF
CDR3 DNA: TGTGCCACACGGGTAGCGGGGGGCTGGGACAATGAGCAGTTCTTC
J gene: TRBJ2-1
D gene: TRBD2
clone size: few
V gene: TRBV10-3

CDR3 protein: CAWSRGNSGANVLTF
CDR3 DNA: TGTGCCTGGAGCCGGGGGAACTCTGGGGCCAACGTCCTGACTTTC
J gene: TRBJ2-6
D gene: .
clone size: few
V gene: TRBV30

CDR3 protein: CASSLVGGVSEQYF
CDR3 DNA: TGTGCCAGCAGCTTAGTTGGCGGAGTCTCCGAGCAGTACTTC
J gene: TRBJ2-7
D gene: .
clone size: few
V gene: TRBV11-2

CDR3 protein: CASARENEQFF
CDR3 DNA: TGTGCCAGCGCGCGGGAAAATGAGCAGTTCTTC
J gene: TRBJ2-1
D gene: .
clone size: .
V gene: TRBV18

CDR3 protein: CASSHPGGYTF
CDR3 DNA: TGCGCCAGCAGCCATCCGGGTGGCTACACCTTC
J gene: TRBJ1-2
D gene: .
clone size: .
V gene: TRBV4-3

CDR3 protein: CASGEGETQYF
CDR3 DNA: TGTGCCAGTGGGGAGGGAGAGACCCAGTACTTC
J gene: TRBJ2-5
D gene: TRBD2
clone size: few
V gene: TRBV19

CDR3 protein: CASSSLAGGTGEQFF
CDR3 DNA: TGTGCCAGCAGCTCACTAGCGGGAGGGACCGGTGAGCAGTTCTTC
J gene: TRBJ2-1
D gene: TRBD2
clone size: .
V gene: TRBV7-9

CDR3 protein: CAISESLAGGSAEQYF
CDR3 DNA: TGTGCCATCAGTGAGTCGCTAGCGGGAGGATCGGCAGAGCAGTACTTC
J gene: TRBJ2-5
D gene: TRBD2
clone size: few
V gene: TRBV10-3

CDR3 protein: CASSPKQGETEKLFF
CDR3 DNA: TGCGCCAGCAGCCCGAAACAGGGAGAGACTGAAAAACTGTTTTTT
J gene: TRBJ1-4
D gene: .
clone size: few
V gene: TRBV5-1

CDR3 protein: CASSLDRWGSEQFF
CDR3 DNA: TGTGCTAGCAGCTTAGACCGGTGGGGCAGCGAGCAGTTCTTC
J gene: TRBJ2-1
D gene: .
clone size: .
V gene: TRBV7-6

CDR3 protein: CSVEDLRGLGYNEQFF
CDR3 DNA: TGCAGCGTTGAAGATCTCCGAGGTCTTGGGTACAATGAGCAGTTCTTC
J gene: TRBJ2-1
D gene: .
clone size: few
V gene: TRBV29-1

CDR3 protein: CAISESREQYF
CDR3 DNA: TGTGCCATCAGTGAGTCGAGGGAGCAGTACTTC
J gene: TRBJ2-5
D gene: .
clone size: .
V gene: TRBV10-3

CDR3 protein: CAWSEGQTEAFF
CDR3 DNA: TGTGCCTGGAGCGAGGGACAGACTGAAGCTTTCTTT
J gene: TRBJ1-1
D gene: TRBD1
clone size: .
V gene: TRBV30

CDR3 protein: CASSVGTSGTDTQYF
CDR3 DNA: TGCGCCAGCAGCGTCGGGACTAGCGGCACAGATACGCAGTATTTT
J gene: TRBJ2-3
D gene: TRBD2
clone size: .
V gene: TRBV5-1

CDR3 protein: CASFGRGVESYTF
CDR3 DNA: TGTGCCAGCTTCGGCAGGGGAGTTGAGAGCTACACCTTC
J gene: TRBJ1-2
D gene: .
clone size: few
V gene: TRBV6-6

CDR3 protein: CASIPGTTNTGELFF
CDR3 DNA: TGTGCCAGCATCCCCGGGACTACAAACACCGGGGAGCTGTTTTTT
J gene: TRBJ2-2
D gene: TRBD2
clone size: .
V gene: TRBV28

CDR3 protein: CSARPAGEQFF
CDR3 DNA: TGCAGTGCTAGACCAGCCGGGGAGCAGTTCTTC
J gene: TRBJ2-1
D gene: .
clone size: few
V gene: TRBV20-1

CDR3 protein: CSASSYGYTF
CDR3 DNA: TGCAGTGCTAGCAGCTATGGCTACACCTTC
J gene: TRBJ1-2
D gene: .
clone size: .
V gene: TRBV20-1

CDR3 protein: CASSYGSGSTEAFF
CDR3 DNA: TGTGCCAGCAGTTACGGTTCAGGGTCGACTGAAGCTTTCTTT
J gene: TRBJ1-1
D gene: .
clone size: .
V gene: TRBV6-6

CDR3 protein: CASSPPSRGAYNEQFF
CDR3 DNA: TGTGCCAGCTCACCACCGTCCCGGGGGGCCTACAATGAGCAGTTCTTC
J gene: TRBJ2-1
D gene: TRBD2
clone size: .
V gene: TRBV18